These T cell receptor beta chains were read from a single sample in a study of cytotoxic CD8 clonotypes in ibrutinib-treated CLL. Assay: immunoSEQ multiplex PCR; the TCRdb copy retains only in-frame clones and omits some. The repertoire holds some 300,000 clones, with about 80% as singletons. Specimen: PBMCs, collected before ibrutinib treatment. These receptors came from a human donor with chronic lymphocytic leukemia. CDR3s leave out the opening cysteine and the closing phenylalanine or tryptophan. Rows give clone size only sometimes, using once, few, many, or a class for an expanded clone.

TRBV19,-,TRBJ1-5,ATDLPGQYYDQPQH
TRBV10-3,-,TRBJ2-1,AISGQLAGNEQF
TRBV5-1,-,TRBJ2-7,ASRAAAYEQY
TRBV5-6,-,TRBJ1-2,ASSSPGRLANYGYT
TRBV5-6,-,TRBJ2-7,ASSLGGREQY
TRBV2,-,TRBJ2-1,ASRPIINEQF
TRBV6-1,few,TRBJ1-1,ASSVQQNTEAF
TRBV19,-,TRBJ2-6,ASTEDSRNYNVLT
TRBV4-3,-,TRBJ2-1,ASSQDRSGALGNEQF
TRBV2,-,TRBJ1-1,ASKHEGGLNTEAF
TRBV11-3,-,TRBJ2-7,ASSLNRDQSYEQY
TRBV6-5,once,TRBJ2-1,ASSRTGDEQF
TRBV19,once,TRBJ2-7,ASSIVSSHYEQY
TRBV7-8,-,TRBJ1-2,ASSLLGPANYGYT
TRBV9,-,TRBJ2-1,ASSVDSGLDHNEQF